In its sample, the clone carrying this T cell receptor beta chain was seen a few times. Its antigen is currently unknown. This sample was included in a study of T cells after yellow fever vaccination. General study results and limits: Most primary-vaccination clones reappeared after the booster (around 95% CD4, 75% to 90% CD8).

The CDR3 sequence is 14 residues long. Losses at the gene ends were 8 bases for V and 14 bases for J; bases not matched to a gene: 13. CDR1 and CDR2 from the germline V gene are MNHEY and SMNVEV (reference sequence). TCRdb redid the calling of the 5' RACE reads with MiXCR, one entry per CDR3 protein. Of a few hundred thousand distinct CDR3 sequences listed, under 7.5% were seen once; the top ten hold over 12%. The rearrangement joins TRBV27 to TRBJ2-1; 12 bases are shared with TRBD1. This clonotype was obtained from a man younger than 45 who received the YFV17D yellow fever vaccine. The starting material was PBMCs, obtained 5 days after the yellow fever booster vaccination. CDR3 DNA: TGTGCCAGCCATTTCGGGACAGGGGGCGGACTGGAGTTCTTC. Its translation: CASHFGTGGGLEFF.